This TCR beta chain was retrieved from a study of blood T cell repertoires in COVID-19. Study summary: T cells, B-cell-depleted T cells, or PBMCs supplied cDNA or gDNA.

Authors' data handling: Nucleated cell number was recorded as an estimate derived from reference gene primer amplification. Using immunoSEQ multiplex PCR, the repertoire was profiled, and TCRdb retains in-frame clones only, with some absent. The DNA was the basis for D and trimming; V, J and clone size are from that table. Altogether about 120,000 clones are present, 75% to 90% being singletons, with the ten largest covering under 35%. The CDR3 covers 13 residues. Deletions cut 3 bases from V and 3 bases from J, with 7 bases between. The source of this sequence is a man aged 65-85 years with active or convalescent COVID-19. Sample: peripheral blood. The rearrangement uses TRBV12-3 or TRBV12-4 and TRBJ2-3, with TRBD2 as a possible D gene (5 bases). CDR3 protein: CASSFPGTDTQYF. The CDR3 region has the DNA TGTGCCAGCAGTTTTCCGGGGACAGATACGCAGTATTTT.